The T cell receptor beta chain described here comes from a study of T-cell reconstitution after alpha-beta-depleted transplantation in children. Regarding the study as a whole: Surviving recipient T cells and intrathymic progenitors accounted for some patients' high TCRbeta diversity at day 60. One year after transplant, T-cell counts and diversity came mostly from newly produced T cells.

Trimming took 7 bases from V and 4 from J, leaving 26 bases between them. In germline, CDR1 is SGHAT, CDR2 FQNNGV. CDR3 length: 18 amino acids. The TCRbeta library was prepared with unique molecular identifiers. TCRdb processed the PCR reads anew with MiXCR; each CDR3 protein has one entry. The sample holds around 270,000 distinct CDR3 sequences, around 10% seen once. This clonotype was observed many times. Its antigen is not identified. This receptor was obtained from a boy under three years old with acute myeloid leukemia, due to receive a stem cell transplant. The specimen comprised PBMCs, sampled before TCRalphabeta/CD19-depleted stem cell transplant. V and J are TRBV11-2 and TRBJ2-1; TRBD2 might be the D (6 bases). CDR3 DNA sequence: TGTGCCAGCACCCTAAGGAGGGAGTCAGGGCTAAGGTACAATGAGCAGTTCTTC. Translating it yields CASTLRRESGLRYNEQFF.